This TCR beta chain was obtained from a study of post-analysis software for immune sequencing data. Findings of the study overall: The F measure placed samples prepared in the same batch into strongly shared clusters. Controls had lower frequencies than patients of a few TRBV segments, which included TRBV5-6, TRBV5-1 and TRBV20-1.

This CDR3 is 13 amino acids long. V was pared by 4 bases and J by 5 bases, with 9 bases between. Germline V gene sequence: CDR1 MGHDK, CDR2 SYGVNS. Unique molecular identifiers had been added to the TCR beta cDNA libraries. TCRdb re-derived calls from the PCR reads in MiXCR, one entry per CDR3 protein. Here the sample spans about 770,000 distinct CDR3 sequences, around 45% being singletons. This clonotype was seen once. The antigen remains unidentified. This TCR came from a girl under 18 with multiple sclerosis. The source material was blood. This sequence joins TRBV25-1 and TRBJ1-3; D unclear. CDR3: CASSVPPRNTIYF. CDR3 coding DNA: TGTGCCAGCAGTGTACCCCCCCGAAACACCATATATTTT.